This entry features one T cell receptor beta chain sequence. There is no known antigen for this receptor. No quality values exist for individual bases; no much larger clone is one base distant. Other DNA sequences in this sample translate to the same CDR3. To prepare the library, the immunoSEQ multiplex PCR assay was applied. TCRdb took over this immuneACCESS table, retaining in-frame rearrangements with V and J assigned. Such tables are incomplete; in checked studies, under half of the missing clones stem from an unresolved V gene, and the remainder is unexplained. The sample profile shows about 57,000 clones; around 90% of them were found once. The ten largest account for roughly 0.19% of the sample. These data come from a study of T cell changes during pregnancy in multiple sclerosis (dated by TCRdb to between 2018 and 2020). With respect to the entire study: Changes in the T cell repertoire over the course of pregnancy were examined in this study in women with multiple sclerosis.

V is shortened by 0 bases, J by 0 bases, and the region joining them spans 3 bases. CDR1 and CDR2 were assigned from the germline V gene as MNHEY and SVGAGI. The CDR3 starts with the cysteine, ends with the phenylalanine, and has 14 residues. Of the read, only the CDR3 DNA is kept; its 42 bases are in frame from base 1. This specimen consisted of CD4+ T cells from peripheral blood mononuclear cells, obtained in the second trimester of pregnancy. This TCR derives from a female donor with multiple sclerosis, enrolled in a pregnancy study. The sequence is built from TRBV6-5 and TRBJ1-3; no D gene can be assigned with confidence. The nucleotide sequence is TGTGCCAGCAGTTACTCCTCCTCTGGAAACACCATATATTTT. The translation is CASSYSSSGNTIYF.